The source of this T cell receptor beta chain is a study of blood T cell repertoires in COVID-19. Whole-study context: Italy, Spain and the United States were the sources of the convalescent and acute COVID-19 samples.

Living in about two dozen US areas, the participants were between 18 and 89 years of age. Each participant's cohort was designated according to participant-reported clinical history. What the recovered Cohort 3 donors had was two negative PCRs, clearance, or symptom resolution. Method: immunoSEQ multiplex PCR; TCRdb's copy keeps in-frame clones and lacks some. The sample shows around 500,000 clones, about 85% of them seen only once. Germline V gene sequence: CDR1 LNHDA, CDR2 SQIVND (reference sequence). V trimming: 9 bases; J trimming: 6 bases; junction bases outside the gene matches: 22. The CDR3 sequence is 17 residues long.

The sample consisted of PBMCs or T cells enriched from blood (not recorded which). The rearrangement joins TRBV19 to TRBJ1-2; 7 bases fit TRBD1. The sequence was collected from a woman aged 55-75 years who had recovered from COVID-19. In nucleotides, the CDR3 is TGTGCCAGCCTCCGTAAGACTGGGACAGCCACGCTTGATGGCTACACCTTC. Protein: CASLRKTGTATLDGYTF.